The subject of this entry is one T cell receptor beta chain. These data come from a study of blood T cell repertoires in COVID-19. Study at large: The United States, Italy and Spain were the sources of the acute and convalescent COVID-19 samples. Sample material is recorded as cDNA or gDNA derived from T cells, B-cell-depleted T cells, or PBMCs.

In the authors' methods: Reference gene primer amplification yielded estimated nucleated cell counts. The protocol was immunoSEQ multiplex PCR, while the TCRdb copy is restricted to in-frame clones and leaves out a portion. The V and J calls and clone size were taken over from that table, and D and trimming were inferred from the DNA. Among 250,000 to 400,000 clones listed, about nine tenths were seen once. This CDR3 contains 16 residues. Trimming removed 4 bases from V and 8 bases from J, with 22 bases in between. CDR1 LGHDT and CDR2 YNNKEL come from the germline V gene (reference sequence). This clonotype originated in a woman aged 25-40 years with COVID-19, enrolled during active disease. The rearrangement links TRBV3-1 (or the pseudogene TRBV3-2) to TRBJ2-3, with D perhaps matching TRBD1 (5 bases). Sequenced material: peripheral blood. This CDR3 reads CASSPPKGREFGTQYF. CDR3 nucleotide sequence: TGTGCCAGCAGCCCCCCCAAGGGCAGGGAATTTGGTACGCAGTATTTT.